These 22 T cell receptor beta chains came from one sample sequenced in a study of shared clonotypes between healthy human individuals. Profiling relied on immunoSEQ multiplex PCR, and the TCRdb table lists in-frame clones only, not all of them. This sample has roughly 500,000 clones; around 79% occur once, and the top ten carry over 10%. Material for sequencing was PBMCs. These receptors all stem from a woman in her forties in good health. Some clones in this sample may be carry-over from other donors' samples.

The chain couples TRBV5-1 to TRBJ1-1; 8 bases line up with TRBD1. The CDR3 extends over 13 amino acids. The trim removed 7 bases at V and 0 bases at J, leaving 2 bases unmatched. CDR1 SGHRS and CDR2 YFSETQ come from the germline V gene. In DNA, the CDR3 is TGCGCCAGCGGGACAGGAATGAACACTGAAGCTTTCTTT. Translation: CASGTGMNTEAFF.

The chain employs TRBV28 and TRBJ2-7; a possible D gene is TRBD1 (6 bases). This CDR3 has 16 residues. CDR1 and CDR2 (germline): MDHEN, SYDVKM. V shed 2 bases and J shed 3 bases, with 17 bases lying between them. The CDR3, as DNA: TGTGCCAGCAGTTTAGAGGGACAACCAGGAAACTACGAGCAGTACTTC. It encodes CASSLEGQPGNYEQYF. Filled out from reference TRBV28 and TRBJ2-7, the complete variable domain reads DVKVTQSSRYLVKRTGEKVFLECVQDMDHENMFWYRQDPGLGLRLIYFSYDVKMKEKGDIPEGYSVSREKKERFSLILESASTNQTSMYLCASSLEGQPGNYEQYFGPGTRLTVT.

The CDR3 coding sequence is TGCAGCGTTGAAGATGGGACAGGACAATCCTACAATGAGCAGTTCTTC. Residues: CSVEDGTGQSYNEQFF. The chain is built from TRBV29-1 and TRBJ2-1, with 8 positions matching TRBD1. CDR1 and CDR2 from the germline V gene are SQVTM and ANQGSEA. With 0 bases clipped from V and 1 base from J, the junction kept 5 bases outside the gene matches. This CDR3 is built from 16 residues.

The chain couples TRBV18 to TRBJ2-7; D is perhaps TRBD1 (6 bases). Per germline, CDR1 KGHSH and CDR2 LQKENI. There are 13 residues in the CDR3. Trimming removed 5 bases at V and 4 bases at J, with 12 bases between. This CDR3 is CASSGDTTYEQYF. In DNA, the CDR3 is TGTGCCAGCTCAGGGGACACAACTTACGAGCAGTACTTC.

The rearrangement joins TRBV28 to TRBJ2-7; D assignment may be TRBD1 or TRBD2 (6 bases each). CDR1 and CDR2 (germline): MDHEN, SYDVKM. This CDR3 is built from 17 residues. Trimming pared 0 bases from V and 4 bases from J, leaving 19 bases between. In DNA form, the CDR3 reads TGTGCCAGCAGTTTATGGGGAGGACCGAAGAGGGGGTACGAGCAGTACTTC. Residues: CASSLWGGPKRGYEQYF.

With respect to this clone: Other DNA variants within this sample encode the same CDR3. The chain joins TRBV4-3 to TRBJ1-1; D remains unclear. V was shortened by 0 bases and J by 3 bases, with 8 bases between the two germline ends. The CDR3 totals 14 residues. From germline, CDR1 is LGHNA and CDR2 YSLEER. In nucleotides, the CDR3 is TGCGCCAGCAGCCAAGAGTGGAAGGACACTGAAGCTTTCTTT. Encoded protein: CASSQEWKDTEAFF.

To note about this clone: The identical CDR3 is also encoded by other nucleotide sequences in the sample. V gene TRBV19 combines with J gene TRBJ2-3, with no clear D. Germline V gives CDR1 LNHDA, CDR2 SQIVND (reference sequence). The CDR3 length is 11 residues. V lost 2 bases and J lost 6, with 3 bases in between. The CDR3 here is CASSISDTQYF. The CDR3 coding sequence is TGTGCCAGTAGTATATCGGATACGCAGTATTTT.

J is TRBJ2-5 and V is TRBV10-3, with a weak D call TRBD2 (6 bases). This CDR3 spans 17 amino acids. The V gene's germline CDR1 is ENHRY and CDR2 SYGVKD. Trimming took off 2 bases at V and 5 bases at J, with 21 bases between the two ends. The CDR3 DNA reads as TGTGCCATCAGTGAGAGCCACCGGGAGAGACCTCAGGAGACCCAGTACTTC. This translates into CAISESHRERPQETQYF.

This chain connects TRBV4-3 to TRBJ2-7; 12 bases agree with TRBD2. The CDR3 loop spans 19 amino acids. V dropped 0 bases and J dropped 0; count of bases not matched to a gene: 9. CDR1 and CDR2 (germline): LGHNA, YSLEER. The CDR3 region is CASSQEIGLAGSSSYEQYF. For the CDR3, the DNA is TGCGCCAGCAGCCAAGAAATTGGACTAGCGGGATCCAGCTCCTACGAGCAGTACTTC.

This chain connects TRBV11-2 to TRBJ2-2, with D maybe TRBD2 (5 bases). Trimming pared 7 bases from V and 0 bases from J, leaving 12 bases between. This CDR3 has 15 amino acids. From germline, CDR1 is SGHAT and CDR2 FQNNGV. CDR3 nucleotide sequence: TGTGCCAGCACCCCGATGGGAGCGAACACCGGGGAGCTGTTTTTT. This codes for CASTPMGANTGELFF.

The sample holds one count of this clone. CDR3 residues: CASSVSSGRTDTQYF. CDR3 coding DNA: TGTGCCAGCAGCGTAAGTAGCGGGAGGACAGATACGCAGTATTTT. The rearrangement uses TRBV9 and TRBJ2-3; 10 bases are shared with TRBD2. In germline, CDR1 is SGDLS, CDR2 YYNGEE. V trimming: 1 base; J trimming: 3 bases; junction bases outside the gene matches: 2. The CDR3 is 15 amino acids.

This chain links TRBV28 with TRBJ2-7, with TRBD1 matching 7 bases. Germline V gene data show CDR1 as MDHEN and CDR2 as SYDVKM. The CDR3 extends over 16 amino acids. The J segment lost 2 bases and the V segment lost 0 bases, leaving 7 bases of the junction unmatched. CDR3 bases: TGTGCCAGCAGTTTATGGCTTGGACAGGCCCCCTACGAGCAGTACTTC. Translating gives CASSLWLGQAPYEQYF.

This chain connects TRBV5-4 to TRBJ2-2; TRBD1 matches 10 bases. Germline CDR1 is SGHNT and CDR2 is YYREEE (reference sequence). The CDR3 length is 16 residues. The V segment lost 3 bases and the J segment 1 base; nucleotides outside the gene matches: 3. This CDR3 reads CASSWDRGGNTGELFF. For the CDR3, the DNA is TGTGCCAGCAGCTGGGACAGGGGCGGGAACACCGGGGAGCTGTTTTTT.

The CDR3 here is CSVEGLAEKAYEQYF. DNA for the CDR3: TGCAGCGTTGAGGGACTAGCGGAGAAGGCCTACGAGCAGTACTTC. This chain connects TRBV29-1 to TRBJ2-7, with TRBD2 identical over 11 bases. This CDR3 is built from 15 residues. CDR1 SQVTM and CDR2 ANQGSEA come from the germline V gene. V shed 3 bases, J shed 2 bases, and the junction held 6 bases outside the gene matches.

This clone was seen once. V gene TRBV4-1 combines with J gene TRBJ2-1; D gene ambiguous. The CDR3 extends over 15 amino acids. The V and J ends lost 0 bases and 0 bases respectively, with 6 bases between them. The germline gives CDR1 MGHRA, CDR2 YSYEKL. The CDR3 loop reads CASSQERTSYNEQFF. In DNA form, the CDR3 reads TGCGCCAGCAGCCAAGAGCGGACCTCCTACAATGAGCAGTTCTTC.

The rearrangement links TRBV6-1 to TRBJ2-7; D call uncertain. The CDR3 extends over 12 amino acids. CDR1 is MNHNS, CDR2 SASEGT, per germline. V lost 8 bases to trimming and J lost 5 bases, with 13 bases between them. The CDR3 sequence is CASVSVVDEQYF. The CDR3, as DNA: TGTGCCAGCGTGTCTGTGGTCGACGAGCAGTACTTC.

The chain is built from TRBV5-4 and TRBJ1-4, with 9 bases identical to TRBD1. After removal of 0 bases from V and 8 bases from J, the junction contained 8 bases not matched to a gene. This CDR3 spans 16 amino acids. From germline, CDR1 is SGHNT and CDR2 YYREEE (reference sequence). CDR3 DNA sequence: TGTGCCAGCAGCTTGGGGGCCCCGGGACAGGGAGAAAAACTGTTTTTT. Encoded protein: CASSLGAPGQGEKLFF.

The V gene is TRBV4-1, the J gene TRBJ2-7; possibly TRBD1 or TRBD2 for D (5 bases each). Between the trimmed V and J ends, which lost 7 bases and 0 bases, there was a span of 13 bases. Germline values: CDR1 MGHRA, CDR2 YSYEKL. This CDR3 region has 14 residues. This CDR3 reads CASKAVGGSYEQYF. In DNA form, the CDR3 reads TGCGCCAGCAAGGCTGTTGGGGGCTCCTACGAGCAGTACTTC.

The CDR3 is CATSRPREVNTDTQYF. CDR3 DNA sequence: TGTGCCACCAGCAGGCCCAGGGAAGTTAACACAGATACGCAGTATTTT. This chain connects TRBV15 to TRBJ2-3; perhaps TRBD1 as D (5 bases). The CDR3 runs 16 residues. Germline CDR1 is LNHNV and CDR2 is YYDKDF (reference sequence). V lost 3 bases and J 2 bases, leaving 15 bases between the germline ends.

Only a few counts were recorded for this clone. This sample includes further DNA sequences coding for the same CDR3. The chain recombines TRBV18 with TRBJ2-3; D is perhaps TRBD1 (5 bases). This CDR3 is 14 amino acids long. Germline V gene data show CDR1 as KGHSH and CDR2 as LQKENI. Trimming left V 5 bases short and J 3 bases short, with 12 bases between. As DNA, the CDR3 is TGTGCCAGCTCAGGCCAGGGAAGGACAGATACGCAGTATTTT. Its translation is CASSGQGRTDTQYF.

The chain links TRBV6-4 to TRBJ2-1; 10 bases match TRBD2. The CDR3 runs 15 residues. V was pared by 6 bases and J by 7 bases, with 9 bases of the junction left unmatched. Germline CDR1 reads MRHNA; CDR2 reads SNTAGT. The CDR3 loop reads CASSPESSGGNEQFF. CDR3 nucleotides: TGTGCCAGCAGCCCGGAGAGTAGCGGGGGGAATGAGCAGTTCTTC.

J is TRBJ1-4 and V is TRBV4-1; no clear D. The germline gives CDR1 MGHRA, CDR2 YSYEKL. The V end was cut by 3 bases, the J end by 0 bases, with 14 bases between. The CDR3 length is 17 residues. In nucleotides, the CDR3 is TGCGCCAGCAGCCAGCTCGACCTTATTGCAACTAATGAAAAACTGTTTTTT. Protein sequence: CASSQLDLIATNEKLFF.